The text below deals with one T cell receptor (beta chain). Different DNA sequences within this sample yield the same CDR3. This entry belongs to a study of shared clonotypes between healthy human individuals. As originally analysed: There were no quality scores in the junction-only immunoSEQ sequences, so filtering differed. TCRdb keeps only in-frame clones here, not all; method: immunoSEQ multiplex PCR. D and trimming come from the DNA, and the V and J calls and clone size come from that table. The profile shows roughly 480,000 clones, about 80% of them singletons. The CDR3 sequence is 11 residues long. Trimming left V 2 bases short and J 4 bases short, with 3 bases between. Germline loops: CDR1 ENHRY, CDR2 SYGVKD.

Sequenced material: PBMCs. The receptor was derived from a woman aged 40 to 50 in good health. Some clones in this sample may be carry-over from other donors' samples. V usage is TRBV10-3 and J usage is TRBJ2-7; D gene unclear. CDR3 residues: CAISEGYEQYF. The CDR3 DNA is TGTGCCATCAGTGAGGGGTACGAGCAGTACTTC.